These 7 T cell receptor beta chains were all obtained from the same sample, sequenced in a study of T cell changes during pregnancy in multiple sclerosis. Libraries were prepared by immunoSEQ multiplex PCR; TCRdb keeps only in-frame clonotypes and omits some of them. In the table there are over 100,000 clones, about 93% of which are singletons. Sequenced here: peripheral blood, sampled in the third trimester of pregnancy. These receptors were collected from a female donor with multiple sclerosis, enrolled in a pregnancy study.

The gene calls are TRBV18 and TRBJ2-1, with 9 bases that match TRBD2. V gave up 5 bases and J gave up 3 bases; unmatched junction bases: 5. The CDR3 spans 15 residues. Germline CDR1 KGHSH, CDR2 LQKENI. The CDR3 bases are TGTGCCAGCTCAGCGAGACTAGCGGTCTACAATGAGCAGTTCTTC. Amino acids: CASSARLAVYNEQFF.

This CDR3 reads CASSSSTSGGRETQYF. As DNA, the CDR3 is TGTGCCAGCAGCTCTTCGACTAGCGGGGGTCGGGAGACCCAGTACTTC. The chain uses TRBV11-2 and TRBJ2-5; 12 positions agree with TRBD2. Germline loops: CDR1 SGHAT, CDR2 FQNNGV. V was clipped by 4 bases and J by 5 bases; unmatched bases: 8. This CDR3 has 16 amino acids.

The chain combines TRBV21-1 with TRBJ1-6; the D call of TRBD1 is as the table states it, not checked on the DNA. TRBV21-1 is described as a pseudogene. The length of the CDR3 is 18 residues. The CDR3: CASSDGFETGGLNSPLHF. CDR3 sequence (DNA): TGTGCCAGCAGCGACGGATTCGAAACAGGGGGCTTGAATTCACCCCTCCACTTT.

Here the CDR3 reads CASSLGLQGQETQYF. CDR3 nucleotides: TGTGCCAGCAGCTTGGGGTTACAGGGCCAAGAGACCCAGTACTTC. The chain recombines TRBV5-6 with TRBJ2-5; possibly TRBD1 for D (6 bases). The CDR3 is made up of 15 amino acids. V was trimmed by 0 bases and J by 1 base, leaving 10 bases between them. CDR1 is SGHDT, CDR2 YYEEEE, per germline. The full variable domain, completed using reference TRBV5-6 and TRBJ2-5, is DAGVTQSPTHLIKTRGQQVTLRCSPKSGHDTVSWYQQALGQGPQFIFQYYEEEERQRGNFPDRFSGHQFPNYSSELNVNALLLGDSALYLCASSLGLQGQETQYFGPGTRLLVL.

This clone was picked up one time. The chain joins TRBV7-9 to TRBJ2-4; D remains unclear. V lost 7 bases and J 0 bases, leaving 19 bases between the germline ends. There are 17 residues in the CDR3. CDR1 and CDR2 from the germline V gene are SEHNR and FQNEAQ (reference sequence). The CDR3 loop reads CASTKAETELAKNIQYF. In DNA, the CDR3 is TGTGCCAGCACCAAGGCCGAGACTGAACTAGCCAAAAACATTCAGTACTTC.

The chain combines TRBV29-1 with TRBJ1-1; 12 bases are shared with TRBD1. The junction had 5 bases not matched to a gene; V was cut back by 7 bases and J by 11 bases. Germline V lookup: CDR1 SQVTM, CDR2 ANQGSEA. The CDR3 runs 11 residues. The CDR3 region has the DNA TGCAGCGCAAGGGACAGGGGGCTGGCTTTCTTT. This codes for CSARDRGLAFF.

The chain employs TRBV5-4 and TRBJ2-7; D is uncertain. The CDR3 covers 12 residues. The V gene lost 3 bases and the J gene lost 6 bases, with 10 bases spanning the gap. The V gene's germline CDR1 is SGHNT and CDR2 YYREEE (reference sequence). CDR3 sequence: CASSSGPSEQYF. The DNA of the CDR3 is TGTGCCAGCAGCTCGGGTCCCTCCGAGCAGTACTTC.